These 12 T cell receptor beta chains originate from one sample sequenced in a study of T cell responses to AZD1222 COVID-19 vaccine. Sequenced by immunoSEQ multiplex PCR; TCRdb stores in-frame clones only, minus some. The sample shows about 130,000 clones, around 90% of them seen only once. Specimen: peripheral blood, collected on day 0 of AZD1222 vaccination. The receptors derive from an adult in good health.

V and J are TRBV18 and TRBJ1-2; TRBD1 matches 9 bases. CDR1 and CDR2 (germline): KGHSH, LQKENI. Losses at the gene ends were 0 bases for V and 8 bases for J; bases not matched to a gene: 4. There are 14 residues in the CDR3. The CDR3 sequence is CASSPPSDRGGYTF. CDR3 nucleotides: TGTGCCAGCTCACCACCATCGGACAGGGGAGGCTACACCTTC.

The genes are TRBV19 and TRBJ1-2; 9 nucleotides line up with TRBD1. Germline-derived CDR1 and CDR2 are LNHDA and SQIVND (reference sequence). The CDR3 covers 15 residues. V lost 0 bases to trimming and J lost 4 bases; unmatched junction nucleotides: 3. The CDR3 reads CASSIDTGQGYGYTF. CDR3 coding DNA: TGTGCCAGTAGTATAGATACGGGACAGGGCTATGGCTACACCTTC.

The CDR3 coding sequence is TGTGCCAGCAGCCCTAAGCCCCTAGCTGACGAGCAGTTCTTC. Protein sequence: CASSPKPLADEQFF. The chain uses TRBV7-9 and TRBJ2-1, with D possibly being TRBD2 (5 bases). CDR3 length equals 14 residues. Germline V CDR1 and CDR2: SEHNR, FQNEAQ (reference sequence). Trimming removed 5 bases at V and 10 bases at J, with 18 bases between.

With regard to this clone: Other DNA sequences in this sample translate to the same CDR3. The V call is TRBV29-1, the J call TRBJ1-1; D remains unclear. Germline assignment: CDR1 SQVTM and CDR2 ANQGSEA. The CDR3 consists of 11 residues. V was trimmed by 4 bases and J by 0 bases, leaving 3 bases between them. CDR3 sequence reads: CSVGVNTEAFF. The CDR3 nucleotides read TGCAGCGTTGGGGTGAACACTGAAGCTTTCTTT. Full variable domain (missing parts from reference TRBV29-1 and TRBJ1-1): SAVISQKPSRDICQRGTSLTIQCQVDSQVTMMFWYRQQPGQSLTLIATANQGSEATYESGFVIDKFPISRPNLTFSTLTVSNMSPEDSSIYLCSVGVNTEAFFGQGTRLTVV.

The chain recombines TRBV3-1 (or the pseudogene TRBV3-2) with TRBJ1-1; 8 bases map to TRBD1. CDR1 and CDR2 from the germline V gene are LGHDT and YNNKEL (reference sequence). The ends lost 4 bases at V and 0 bases at J; junction bases unmatched: 7. The CDR3 length is 16 residues. Here the CDR3 reads CASSLRTGSMNTEAFF. The CDR3 bases are TGTGCCAGCAGCCTTCGGACAGGGTCCATGAACACTGAAGCTTTCTTT.

The rearrangement uses TRBV29-1 and TRBJ2-7; TRBD1 matches at 10 bases. This CDR3 contains 16 residues. V gave up 7 bases and J gave up 5 bases; unmatched junction bases: 17. CDR1 is SQVTM, CDR2 ANQGSEA, per germline. The CDR3 nucleotides are TGCAGCGCCGGTGGGTTGCCGGGACAGGGGAGGCACGAGCAGTACTTC. Protein product: CSAGGLPGQGRHEQYF.

The J gene is TRBJ1-2, the V gene TRBV30, with TRBD1 matching over 8 bases. CDR1 is GTSNPN, CDR2 SVGIG, per germline (reference sequence). The CDR3 is 14 residues long. DNA of the CDR3: TGTATAAGCCAGACGACAGGGGCGGGCTATGGCTACACCTTC. Amino acid sequence: CISQTTGAGYGYTF.

CDR3 sequence (DNA): TGTGCCAGCAGCTATGACAGTTCCTCCCAAGAGACCCAGTACTTC. This sequence encodes CASSYDSSSQETQYF. The rearrangement links TRBV3-1 (or the pseudogene TRBV3-2) to TRBJ2-5; D perhaps matches TRBD1 (5 bases). V lost 5 bases, J lost 1 base, and 14 bases lay in between. There are 15 residues in the CDR3. In germline, CDR1 is LGHDT, CDR2 YNNKEL (reference sequence).

V and J are TRBV24-1 and TRBJ1-2, with D perhaps matching TRBD1 (5 bases). The CDR3 length is 15 residues. The ends were cut back, 2 bases at V and 6 bases at J, with 15 bases in the middle. Germline V gene lookup returns CDR1 KGHDR and CDR2 SFDVKD. The CDR3 loop reads CATSDSDSILDGYTF. In nucleotides, the CDR3 is TGTGCCACCAGTGATTCAGACAGCATCCTGGATGGCTACACCTTC.

V is TRBV4-3 and J is TRBJ2-2, with 7 bases that match TRBD2. Trimming at V came to 4 bases and at J to 7 bases, leaving 12 bases not matched to a gene. Germline V CDR1 and CDR2: LGHNA, YSLEER. The CDR3 spans 16 residues. The CDR3 region is CASSPRAVGGSGELFF. CDR3 DNA sequence: TGCGCCAGCAGCCCCCGGGCAGTGGGGGGGAGCGGGGAGCTGTTTTTT.

V is TRBV10-3 and J is TRBJ1-5; no clear D gene. V was cut by 3 bases and J by 5 bases, with 11 bases left in between. CDR3 length: 14 residues. The germline gives CDR1 ENHRY, CDR2 SYGVKD. The CDR3 DNA reads as TGTGCCATCAGTGACCCCCGAATGGATCAGCCCCAGCATTTT. This codes for CAISDPRMDQPQHF.

The chain links TRBV6-1 to TRBJ1-6; a possible D gene is TRBD1 (5 bases). V gave up 2 bases and J gave up 2 bases, with 10 bases separating them. The CDR3 sequence is 16 residues long. CDR1 and CDR2 from the germline V gene are MNHNS and SASEGT. The CDR3 DNA is TGTGCCAGCAGTGAAAAGGTCAGGGCCTATAATTCACCCCTCCACTTT. Translated, it gives CASSEKVRAYNSPLHF.